This T cell receptor (beta chain) originates from a study of shared clonotypes between healthy human individuals. Turning to the study itself: The people who gave samples were a couple of women and a few men aged 18 to 49.

To note about this clone: Its antigen remains unidentified. The sample contains more than one DNA sequence encoding this CDR3.

The CDR3 loop spans 14 amino acids. Germline assignment: CDR1 KGHSH and CDR2 LQKENI. J lost 5 bases, V lost 6 bases, and 6 bases had no gene match. Genomic DNA of each subset was evenly split across several immunoSEQ plates. Produced via immunoSEQ multiplex PCR; TCRdb's table is partial and in-frame only. The table has over a million clones, roughly 74% seen once. Findings of the study overall: Sampling covered blood only; tissue repertoires likely differ.

The specimen was memory CD4+ T cells from PBMCs. Subset denoted: CD45RA-negative fraction. This chain links TRBV18 with TRBJ2-5; TRBD2 aligns across 10 bases. The sequence was obtained from a man between 18 and 35 years old in good health. Some clones in this sample may be carry-over from other donors' samples. In DNA form, the CDR3 reads TGTGCCAGCTCGCCGCGACTAGCGGGTGAGACCCAGTACTTC. This encodes CASSPRLAGETQYF.